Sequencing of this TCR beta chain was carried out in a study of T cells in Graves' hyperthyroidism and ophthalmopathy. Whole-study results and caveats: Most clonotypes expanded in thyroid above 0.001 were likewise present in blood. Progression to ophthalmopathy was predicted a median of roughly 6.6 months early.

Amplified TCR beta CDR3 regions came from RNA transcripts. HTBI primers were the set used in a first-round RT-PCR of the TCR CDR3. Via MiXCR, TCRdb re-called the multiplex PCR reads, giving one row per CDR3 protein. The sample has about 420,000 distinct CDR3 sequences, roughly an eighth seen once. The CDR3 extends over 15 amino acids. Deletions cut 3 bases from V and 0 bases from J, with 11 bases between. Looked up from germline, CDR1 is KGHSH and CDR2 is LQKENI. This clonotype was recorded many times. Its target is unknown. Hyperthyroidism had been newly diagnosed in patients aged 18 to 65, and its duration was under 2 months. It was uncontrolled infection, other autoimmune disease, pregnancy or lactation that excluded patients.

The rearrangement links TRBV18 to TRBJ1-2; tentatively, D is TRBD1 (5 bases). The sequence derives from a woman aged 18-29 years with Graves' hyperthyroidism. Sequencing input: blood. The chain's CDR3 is CASSPSGTPNYGYTF. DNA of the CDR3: TGTGCCAGCTCACCGTCCGGGACTCCTAACTATGGCTACACCTTC.